Listed here are 29 T cell receptor beta chains from one sample, sequenced in a study of T cell responses to AZD1222 COVID-19 vaccine. Only in-frame clones appear in the TCRdb table, and some are missing; sequencing was by immunoSEQ multiplex PCR. The repertoire holds about 99,000 clones, with approximately 93% as singletons. Material: peripheral blood, obtained 28 days after the second AZD1222 dose. These receptors were obtained from an adult who received the AZD1222 COVID-19 vaccine.

The chain couples TRBV6-2 or TRBV6-3 to TRBJ2-1; 7 nucleotides agree with TRBD2. Germline assignment: CDR1 MNHEY and CDR2 SVGEGT. This CDR3 is built from 17 residues. Germline trimming cut 4 bases from V and 2 bases from J; bases unmatched to any gene: 11. The CDR3 spells CASSSEGGSSPYNEQFF. CDR3 DNA sequence: TGTGCCAGCAGTTCTGAAGGCGGGAGTTCCCCCTACAATGAGCAGTTCTTC.

The chain has TRBV29-1 and TRBJ2-3; the D gene is possibly TRBD2 (6 bases). V was shortened by 7 bases and J by 6 bases, with 17 bases between the two germline ends. Germline CDR1 and CDR2: SQVTM and ANQGSEA. CDR3 size: 13 residues. The CDR3 DNA sequence: TGCAGCGCTCCAGCGGGCAATTGGGATACGCAGTATTTT. Translating it yields CSAPAGNWDTQYF.

This clone occurred once. The gene calls are TRBV5-4 and TRBJ2-3, with 9 bases matching TRBD1. V dropped 3 bases and J dropped 5; count of bases not matched to a gene: 7. Germline assignment: CDR1 SGHNT and CDR2 YYREEE (reference sequence). CDR3 size: 15 residues. DNA of the CDR3: TGTGCCAGCAGCTATTGGGGACAGGGAAAAGATACGCAGTATTTT. Translation: CASSYWGQGKDTQYF.

The CDR3 protein is CAGRGNPPNEKLFF. The CDR3, as DNA: TGTGCCGGCCGGGGTAACCCACCAAATGAAAAACTGTTTTTT. The genes are TRBV6-5 and TRBJ1-4, with D hard to call. There are 14 residues in the CDR3. V lost 11 bases and J 5 bases, leaving 18 bases between the germline ends. Germline CDR1 is MNHEY and CDR2 is SVGAGI.

CDR3 region: CASKTRDRGSYGYTF. DNA of the CDR3: TGTGCCAGCAAAACCCGGGACAGGGGATCCTATGGCTACACCTTC. V gene TRBV6-5 combines with J gene TRBJ1-2, with 10 bases aligning to TRBD1. The V gene's germline CDR1 is MNHEY and CDR2 SVGAGI. V was pared by 7 bases and J by 4 bases, with 9 bases of the junction left unmatched. There are 15 residues in the CDR3.

The J gene is TRBJ1-1, the V gene TRBV7-9, with D unresolved. Trimming left V 5 bases short and J 7 bases short, with 11 bases between. The CDR3 length is 12 residues. Per the germline V gene, CDR1 is SEHNR and CDR2 is FQNEAQ (reference sequence). CDR3 sequence: CASSLVDNEAFF. The CDR3 DNA reads TGTGCCAGCAGCCTTGTAGACAATGAAGCTTTCTTT. Based on the CDR3 plus reference TRBV7-9 and TRBJ1-1, the full variable domain is DTGVSQNPRHKITKRGQNVTFRCDPISEHNRLYWYRQTLGQGPEFLTYFQNEAQLEKSRLLSDRFSAERPKGSFSTLEIQRTEQGDSAMYLCASSLVDNEAFFGQGTRLTVV.

In its sample, this clone was seen once. CDR3 in DNA: TGTGCCAGCAGCTTAGAAGGTAGACGGGGCGAGCAGTACTTC. It specifies CASSLEGRRGEQYF. This chain connects TRBV7-2 to TRBJ2-7; a possible D gene is TRBD2 (5 bases). Germline lookup yields CDR1 SGHTA and CDR2 FQGNSA. CDR3 size: 14 residues. V lost 1 base, J lost 6 bases, and 13 bases lay in between.

This clone was found once. The chain employs TRBV6-5 and TRBJ1-1; the D gene is possibly TRBD1 (6 bases). The germline V gene encodes CDR1 MNHEY and CDR2 SVGAGI. CDR3 length equals 13 residues. V was trimmed by 6 bases and J by 11 bases, leaving 19 bases between them. The CDR3 is CASSPGGGLIAFF. Written as DNA, the CDR3 is TGTGCCAGCAGCCCCGGCGGGGGGCTTATTGCTTTCTTT.

The chain links TRBV29-1 to TRBJ2-1; D tentatively fits TRBD1 or TRBD2 (5 bases each). V lost 7 bases and J lost 7, with 17 bases in between. Germline lookup yields CDR1 SQVTM and CDR2 ANQGSEA. The CDR3 runs 13 residues. CDR3 loop: CSAPGTSMNEQFF. The CDR3 DNA is TGCAGCGCCCCCGGGACCTCGATGAATGAGCAGTTCTTC.

J is TRBJ2-3 and V is TRBV30; 12 bases align to TRBD2. The ends lost 2 bases at V and 5 bases at J; junction bases unmatched: 8. The CDR3 length is 16 residues. Germline V gene data show CDR1 as GTSNPN and CDR2 as SVGIG (reference sequence). In DNA form, the CDR3 reads TGTGCCTGGAGTTATGGACTAGCGGGACTGGGAGATACGCAGTATTTT. Amino acids: CAWSYGLAGLGDTQYF.

The V and J genes are TRBV5-1 and TRBJ1-1; 7 positions match TRBD1. V gave up 4 bases and J gave up 1 base; unmatched junction bases: 4. Germline loops: CDR1 SGHRS, CDR2 YFSETQ. The CDR3 is 14 amino acids. The CDR3 loop is CASSPQGGNTEAFF. The CDR3 region has the DNA TGCGCCAGCAGCCCCCAGGGGGGGAACACTGAAGCTTTCTTT.

This clone has a single count. The chain carries TRBV28 and TRBJ1-2; D not resolved. The CDR3 is 12 amino acids. The germline V and J ends were trimmed by 6 bases and 4 bases, with 9 bases remaining between them. Germline loops: CDR1 MDHEN, CDR2 SYDVKM. The CDR3 loop reads CASSLEAYGYTF. The CDR3 DNA reads as TGTGCCAGCAGCCTCGAGGCCTATGGCTACACCTTC.

This clone was seen a handful of times. This sequence joins TRBV6-6 and TRBJ2-1, with D possibly matching TRBD2 (6 bases). Trimming left V 7 bases short and J 1 base short, with 14 bases between. The CDR3 is 15 residues long. Germline values: CDR1 MNHNY, CDR2 SVGAGI (reference sequence). The CDR3: CASKGQDYSYNEQFF. Here the CDR3 DNA reads TGTGCCAGCAAGGGCCAGGACTATTCCTACAATGAGCAGTTCTTC.

The chain joins TRBV10-3 to TRBJ2-2, with TRBD1 matching over 9 bases. V lost 10 bases, J lost 7 bases, and 10 bases stayed unmatched. This CDR3 has 14 residues. The germline V gene has CDR1 ENHRY and CDR2 SYGVKD. The CDR3 coding sequence is TGTGCCACCAGAGGGACAGGGATTAACGGGGAGCTGTTTTTT. Residues: CATRGTGINGELFF.

This clone showed up just once. The J gene is TRBJ2-1, the V gene TRBV29-1; weak D call: TRBD2 (5 bases). The germline V gene encodes CDR1 SQVTM and CDR2 ANQGSEA. This CDR3 has 10 amino acids. The V end lost 4 bases, the J end lost 15 bases, and 13 bases lay between the germline ends. This chain's CDR3 is CSVAGESRFF. CDR3 in DNA: TGCAGCGTTGCCGGGGAAAGCCGGTTCTTC.

V is TRBV12-3 or TRBV12-4 and J is TRBJ2-7, with 7 bases fitting TRBD1. J was trimmed by 1 base and V by 6 bases; bases with no gene match: 3. The CDR3 length is 13 residues. This chain's CDR3 is CASRATGSYEQYF. In nucleotides, the CDR3 is TGTGCCAGCAGGGCGACAGGGTCCTACGAGCAGTACTTC.

The CDR3 sequence: CAISDRGDQPQHF. CDR3 nucleotides: TGTGCCATCAGTGATAGGGGCGATCAGCCCCAGCATTTT. The chain joins TRBV10-3 to TRBJ1-5, with TRBD1 as a possible D gene (5 bases). The CDR3 loop spans 13 amino acids. The V end lost 3 bases, the J end lost 5 bases, and 8 bases lay between the germline ends. Germline V gene data show CDR1 as ENHRY and CDR2 as SYGVKD.

This clone has just one count. The V and J genes are TRBV27 and TRBJ2-7; 12 bases line up with TRBD2. In germline, CDR1 is MNHEY, CDR2 SMNVEV (reference sequence). J lost 1 base, V lost 6 bases, and 4 bases had no gene match. The CDR3 is 15 amino acids. The CDR3 protein is CASSKLAGGSYEQYF. The CDR3 DNA reads as TGTGCCAGCAGCAAACTAGCGGGAGGATCCTACGAGCAGTACTTC.

The rearrangement joins TRBV19 to TRBJ1-4, with D possibly TRBD1 on 6 matching bases. CDR3 length: 14 amino acids. Looked up from germline, CDR1 is LNHDA and CDR2 is SQIVND (reference sequence). The V and J ends lost 6 bases and 8 bases respectively, with 16 bases between them. CDR3 sequence reads: CASRPLGGDEKLFF. The CDR3 DNA reads TGTGCCAGTAGGCCTTTGGGGGGCGACGAAAAACTGTTTTTT.

The chain recombines TRBV5-5 with TRBJ1-6; D gene ambiguous. This CDR3 is built from 15 residues. The germline V and J ends were trimmed by 3 bases and 5 bases, with 12 bases remaining between them. Per the germline V gene, CDR1 is SGHKS and CDR2 is YYEKEE (reference sequence). Here the CDR3 reads CASSSTTGDNSPLHF. The CDR3, as DNA: TGTGCCAGCAGCTCGACCACCGGGGATAATTCACCCCTCCACTTT.

The rearrangement joins TRBV5-4 to TRBJ2-3; 9 bases line up with TRBD1. V was pared by 1 base and J by 2 bases, with 5 bases of the junction left unmatched. Germline-derived CDR1 and CDR2 are SGHNT and YYREEE (reference sequence). The CDR3 sequence is 16 residues long. CDR3 in DNA: TGTGCCAGCAGCTTGAGGCGGGACAGGGACACAGATACGCAGTATTTT. Protein: CASSLRRDRDTDTQYF. The variable domain in full, completed from reference TRBV5-4 and TRBJ2-3, reads ETGVTQSPTHLIKTRGQQVTLRCSSQSGHNTVSWYQQALGQGPQFIFQYYREEENGRGNFPPRFSGLQFPNYSSELNVNALELDDSALYLCASSLRRDRDTDTQYFGPGTRLTVL.

CDR3 residues: CASSFSLQRQETQYF. The CDR3 DNA sequence: TGTGCCAGCAGTTTCTCCCTTCAGCGTCAAGAGACCCAGTACTTC. The chain links TRBV28 to TRBJ2-5; D remains ambiguous. Germline CDR1 is MDHEN and CDR2 is SYDVKM. The CDR3 is 15 amino acids. V was shortened by 3 bases and J by 2 bases, with 13 bases between the two germline ends.

This chain joins TRBV18 and TRBJ1-1; perhaps TRBD1 as D (6 bases). The CDR3 spans 16 residues. Per the germline V gene, CDR1 is KGHSH and CDR2 is LQKENI. V was pared by 3 bases and J by 3 bases, with 17 bases between. CDR3 amino acids: CASSPPWGGAYTEAFF. The CDR3 coding sequence is TGTGCCAGCTCACCTCCGTGGGGGGGGGCTTACACTGAAGCTTTCTTT.

J is TRBJ2-1 and V is TRBV19; 8 positions agree with TRBD2. From germline, CDR1 is LNHDA and CDR2 SQIVND (reference sequence). Trimming at V came to 10 bases and at J to 7 bases, leaving 15 bases not matched to a gene. The CDR3 loop spans 15 amino acids. The CDR3 region is CATQGSLAGLNEQFF. The DNA of the CDR3 is TGTGCCACCCAGGGAAGTCTAGCGGGCCTAAATGAGCAGTTCTTC.

This rearrangement joins TRBV7-2 to TRBJ2-1; 12 bases are shared with TRBD2. The germline V gene has CDR1 SGHTA and CDR2 FQGNSA. This CDR3 contains 15 residues. The ends lost 1 base at V and 8 bases at J; junction bases unmatched: 3. CDR3 sequence (DNA): TGTGCCAGCAGCTTAGGACTAGCGGGAGTCGATGAGCAGTTCTTC. Amino acid sequence: CASSLGLAGVDEQFF. Full variable domain (missing parts from reference TRBV7-2 and TRBJ2-1): GAGVSQSPSNKVTEKGKDVELRCDPISGHTALYWYRQSLGQGLEFLIYFQGNSAPDKSGLPSDRFSAERTGGSVSTLTIQRTQQEDSAVYLCASSLGLAGVDEQFFGPGTRLTVL.

Comment on this clone: At the DNA level, this CDR3 is encoded by other sequences in the same sample as well. J is TRBJ2-2 and V is TRBV7-2; no definite D call. Germline CDR1 and CDR2: SGHTA and FQGNSA. The V gene lost 5 bases and the J gene lost 8 bases, with 6 bases spanning the gap. This CDR3 is built from 11 residues. The CDR3 sequence is CASSLVGELFF. Here the CDR3 DNA reads TGTGCCAGCAGCCTCGTTGGGGAGCTGTTTTTT.

CDR3 DNA sequence: TGCAGTGCTCCCCGCAGGGCGCTCACCTTC. Translation: CSAPRRALTF. J is TRBJ1-2 and V is TRBV20-1; possibly TRBD1 for D (5 bases). Per the germline V gene, CDR1 is DFQATT and CDR2 is SNEGSKA (reference sequence). This CDR3 spans 10 amino acids. V was cut by 5 bases and J by 13 bases, with 14 bases left in between.

The chain uses TRBV7-2 and TRBJ2-1; 12 bases agree with TRBD2. The CDR3 loop spans 17 amino acids. The V segment lost 2 bases and the J segment 4 bases; nucleotides outside the gene matches: 6. Germline CDR1 reads SGHTA; CDR2 reads FQGNSA. CDR3 DNA sequence: TGTGCCAGCAGCTTAAAACTAGCGGGAGGCCCTTACAATGAGCAGTTCTTC. It translates to CASSLKLAGGPYNEQFF.

The J gene is TRBJ2-5, the V gene TRBV5-6; 11 bases are a match to TRBD1. From germline, CDR1 is SGHDT and CDR2 YYEEEE. The CDR3 spans 15 residues. The trim removed 4 bases at V and 5 bases at J, leaving 7 bases unmatched. The CDR3 here is CASSPMDRGPETQYF. Here the CDR3 DNA reads TGTGCCAGCAGCCCGATGGACAGGGGGCCGGAGACCCAGTACTTC.